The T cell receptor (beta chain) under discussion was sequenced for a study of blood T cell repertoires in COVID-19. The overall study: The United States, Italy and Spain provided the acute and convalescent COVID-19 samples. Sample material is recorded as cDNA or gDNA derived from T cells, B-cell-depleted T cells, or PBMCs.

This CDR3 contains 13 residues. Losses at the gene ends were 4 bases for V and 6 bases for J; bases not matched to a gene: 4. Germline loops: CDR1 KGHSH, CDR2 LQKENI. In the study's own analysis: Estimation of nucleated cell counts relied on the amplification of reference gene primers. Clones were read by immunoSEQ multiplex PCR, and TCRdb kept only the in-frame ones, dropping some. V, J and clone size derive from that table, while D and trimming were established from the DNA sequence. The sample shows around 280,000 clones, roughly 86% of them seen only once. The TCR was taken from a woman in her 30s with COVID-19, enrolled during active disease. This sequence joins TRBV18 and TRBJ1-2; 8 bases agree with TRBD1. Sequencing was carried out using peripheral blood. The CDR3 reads CASSLDRGNGYTF. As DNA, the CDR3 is TGTGCCAGCTCACTAGACAGGGGCAATGGCTACACCTTC. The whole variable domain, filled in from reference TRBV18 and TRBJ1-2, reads NAGVMQNPRHLVRRRGQEARLRCSPMKGHSHVYWYRQLPEEGLKFMVYLQKENIIDESGMPKERFSAEFPKEGPSILRIQQVVRGDSAAYFCASSLDRGNGYTFGSGTRLTVV.